This is a list of T cell receptor beta chains from one sample in a study of blood T cell repertoires in COVID-19. Sequencing used immunoSEQ multiplex PCR; TCRdb keeps in-frame clones, though not all of them. The sample consists of fewer than 450,000 clones, roughly 87% of them appearing once. Sequences were obtained from PBMCs or T cells enriched from blood (not recorded which). The receptor source for this set is a woman between 35 and 50 years old with acute COVID-19. Each CDR3 is given with its conserved first and last residue. Each record gives: V gene, D gene, J gene, clone size, CDR3 protein, CDR3 DNA. A D gene is named only where the DNA matches it firmly. Size tells how often a clone was seen (once, few, many) or the class of an expanded clone, and some rows leave it out.

v_gene: TRBV27; d_gene: .; j_gene: TRBJ2-5; abundance: .; CDR3aa: CASSLSPGLQETQYF; CDR3nt: TGTGCCAGCAGTTTATCTCCGGGACTGCAAGAGACCCAGTACTTC
v_gene: TRBV7-9; d_gene: .; j_gene: TRBJ1-3; abundance: once; CDR3aa: CASSSPGQSSGNTIYF; CDR3nt: TGTGCCAGCAGTTCTCCTGGACAGAGCTCTGGAAACACCATATATTTT
v_gene: TRBV29-1; d_gene: TRBD1; j_gene: TRBJ1-3; abundance: .; CDR3aa: CSYRTTTGGGNTIYF; CDR3nt: TGCAGCTACAGAACAACAACAGGGGGTGGAAACACCATATATTTT
v_gene: TRBV7-2; d_gene: TRBD1; j_gene: TRBJ2-5; abundance: .; CDR3aa: CASSIDREETQYF; CDR3nt: TGTGCCAGCAGCATTGACAGGGAGGAGACCCAGTACTTC
v_gene: TRBV7-9; d_gene: TRBD1; j_gene: TRBJ1-1; abundance: .; CDR3aa: CASSFGSDRSLQAFF; CDR3nt: TGTGCCAGCAGCTTTGGGTCGGACAGGTCTCTTCAAGCTTTCTTT
v_gene: TRBV6-5; d_gene: .; j_gene: TRBJ1-3; abundance: .; CDR3aa: CASGQGYGNTIYF; CDR3nt: TGTGCCAGCGGTCAGGGGTACGGAAACACCATATATTTT
v_gene: TRBV5-1; d_gene: TRBD1; j_gene: TRBJ1-3; abundance: .; CDR3aa: CASQGQGGNTIYF; CDR3nt: TGCGCCAGCCAGGGACAGGGAGGAAACACCATATATTTT
v_gene: TRBV7-2; d_gene: TRBD2; j_gene: TRBJ2-3; abundance: .; CDR3aa: CASSLAASGLGTDTQYF; CDR3nt: TGTGCCAGCAGCTTAGCGGCTAGCGGGTTGGGAACAGATACGCAGTATTTT
v_gene: TRBV5-8; d_gene: .; j_gene: TRBJ1-1; abundance: .; CDR3aa: CASSRGVVRTEAFF; CDR3nt: TGTGCCAGCAGTCGGGGGGTGGTCCGGACTGAAGCTTTCTTT
v_gene: TRBV2; d_gene: TRBD1; j_gene: TRBJ2-7; abundance: .; CDR3aa: CASKEDRPASYEQYF; CDR3nt: TGTGCCAGCAAGGAGGACAGGCCAGCCTCCTACGAGCAGTACTTC
v_gene: TRBV6-5; d_gene: .; j_gene: TRBJ2-1; abundance: .; CDR3aa: CASSHWDKRNEQFF; CDR3nt: TGTGCCAGCAGTCACTGGGACAAACGGAATGAGCAGTTCTTC
v_gene: TRBV6-2/TRBV6-3; d_gene: .; j_gene: TRBJ2-3; abundance: .; CDR3aa: CASSPFRTDTQYF; CDR3nt: TGTGCCAGCAGCCCCTTCCGCACAGATACGCAGTATTTT
v_gene: TRBV27; d_gene: .; j_gene: TRBJ2-3; abundance: once; CDR3aa: CASSSLPRDTQYF; CDR3nt: TGTGCCAGCAGTTCGCTACCGCGGGATACGCAGTATTTT
v_gene: TRBV6-5; d_gene: .; j_gene: TRBJ1-1; abundance: .; CDR3aa: CASKLQGNTEAFF; CDR3nt: TGTGCCAGCAAATTACAGGGGAACACTGAAGCTTTCTTT
v_gene: TRBV5-4; d_gene: TRBD2; j_gene: TRBJ2-5; abundance: once; CDR3aa: CASSLRASGDQETQYF; CDR3nt: TGTGCCAGCAGCTTGCGGGCTAGCGGGGACCAAGAGACCCAGTACTTC
v_gene: TRBV6-4; d_gene: .; j_gene: TRBJ2-6; abundance: once; CDR3aa: CATLTTVIPGANVLTF; CDR3nt: TGTGCCACCCTCACGACAGTTATCCCTGGGGCCAACGTCCTGACTTTC
v_gene: TRBV4-2; d_gene: TRBD1; j_gene: TRBJ1-6; abundance: few; CDR3aa: CASSRLGQGASPLHF; CDR3nt: TGTGCCAGCAGCCGACTGGGACAGGGGGCTTCACCCCTCCACTTT
v_gene: TRBV7-7; d_gene: .; j_gene: TRBJ1-2; abundance: .; CDR3aa: CASSRLTGESGYTF; CDR3nt: TGTGCCAGCAGCCGCCTGACGGGTGAGTCGGGCTACACCTTC
v_gene: TRBV27; d_gene: .; j_gene: TRBJ1-4; abundance: few; CDR3aa: CASSKAGATNEKLFF; CDR3nt: TGTGCCAGCAGTAAGGCAGGGGCGACTAATGAAAAACTGTTTTTT
v_gene: TRBV11-2; d_gene: .; j_gene: TRBJ1-6; abundance: .; CDR3aa: CASSQRGRAYSPLHF; CDR3nt: TGTGCCAGCAGCCAGCGGGGCAGGGCCTATTCACCCCTCCACTTT
v_gene: TRBV5-1; d_gene: TRBD1; j_gene: TRBJ2-5; abundance: .; CDR3aa: CASSLGAGQGPEETQYF; CDR3nt: TGCGCCAGCAGCTTGGGGGCGGGACAGGGGCCCGAAGAGACCCAGTACTTC
v_gene: TRBV11-3; d_gene: TRBD1; j_gene: TRBJ2-3; abundance: .; CDR3aa: CASSLFGTGADTQYF; CDR3nt: TGTGCCAGCAGCTTATTTGGGACAGGGGCAGATACGCAGTATTTT
v_gene: TRBV10-3; d_gene: TRBD1; j_gene: TRBJ1-4; abundance: .; CDR3aa: CATGGQGAFEKLFF; CDR3nt: TGTGCCACCGGTGGACAGGGGGCTTTTGAAAAACTGTTTTTT
v_gene: TRBV7-6; d_gene: .; j_gene: TRBJ1-2; abundance: .; CDR3aa: CASSLVSGYGYTF; CDR3nt: TGTGCCAGCAGCTTAGTGTCCGGGTATGGCTACACCTTC
v_gene: TRBV9; d_gene: .; j_gene: TRBJ1-2; abundance: .; CDR3aa: CASSEGTPDYGYTF; CDR3nt: TGTGCCAGCAGCGAGGGGACACCAGACTATGGCTACACCTTC
v_gene: TRBV24-1; d_gene: TRBD1; j_gene: TRBJ2-3; abundance: .; CDR3aa: CATIDRDRGPDTQYF; CDR3nt: TGTGCCACCATTGACCGGGACAGGGGACCAGATACGCAGTATTTT
v_gene: TRBV19; d_gene: .; j_gene: TRBJ1-3; abundance: .; CDR3aa: CASSRTGISGNTIYF; CDR3nt: TGTGCCAGTAGTCGCACCGGGATCTCTGGAAACACCATATATTTT
v_gene: TRBV7-9; d_gene: TRBD1; j_gene: TRBJ2-7; abundance: .; CDR3aa: CASSARDRGYEQYF; CDR3nt: TGTGCCAGCAGCGCACGGGACAGGGGTTACGAGCAGTACTTC
v_gene: TRBV13; d_gene: TRBD2; j_gene: TRBJ2-3; abundance: .; CDR3aa: CASSKRSRDYTDTQYF; CDR3nt: TGTGCCAGCAGTAAACGATCCCGGGACTACACAGATACGCAGTATTTT
v_gene: TRBV30; d_gene: .; j_gene: TRBJ1-5; abundance: .; CDR3aa: CAWGFYNQPQHF; CDR3nt: TGTGCCTGGGGCTTTTACAATCAGCCCCAGCATTTT
v_gene: TRBV18; d_gene: TRBD1; j_gene: TRBJ1-2; abundance: .; CDR3aa: CASTRAGQYYGYTF; CDR3nt: TGTGCCAGCACACGGGCGGGACAGTACTATGGCTACACCTTC
v_gene: TRBV15; d_gene: .; j_gene: TRBJ1-2; abundance: .; CDR3aa: CATSRDRGGNNYGYTF; CDR3nt: TGTGCCACCAGCAGAGATCGGGGGGGGAATAACTATGGCTACACCTTC
v_gene: TRBV6-5; d_gene: .; j_gene: TRBJ1-1; abundance: .; CDR3aa: CASSQITGTEAFF; CDR3nt: TGTGCCAGCAGCCAAATTACGGGCACTGAAGCTTTCTTT
v_gene: TRBV7-2; d_gene: TRBD1; j_gene: TRBJ1-5; abundance: .; CDR3aa: CASSFRTGGNQPQHF; CDR3nt: TGTGCCAGCAGCTTCAGGACAGGGGGGAATCAGCCCCAGCATTTT
v_gene: TRBV30; d_gene: TRBD2; j_gene: TRBJ2-5; abundance: .; CDR3aa: CAWSETSVGETQYF; CDR3nt: TGTGCCTGGAGTGAGACTAGCGTGGGAGAGACCCAGTACTTC
v_gene: TRBV5-4; d_gene: .; j_gene: TRBJ2-7; abundance: .; CDR3aa: CASSRKDSSYEQYF; CDR3nt: TGTGCCAGCAGCAGGAAGGACAGCTCCTACGAGCAGTACTTC
v_gene: TRBV24-1; d_gene: .; j_gene: TRBJ2-5; abundance: once; CDR3aa: CATSDPGGETQYF; CDR3nt: TGTGCCACCAGTGACCCGGGTGGGGAGACCCAGTACTTC
v_gene: TRBV15; d_gene: .; j_gene: TRBJ1-1; abundance: .; CDR3aa: CATSLRRLMNTEAFF; CDR3nt: TGTGCCACCAGCCTAAGGAGACTCATGAACACTGAAGCTTTCTTT
v_gene: TRBV30; d_gene: TRBD1; j_gene: TRBJ1-5; abundance: .; CDR3aa: CAWSHGTGNQPQHF; CDR3nt: TGTGCCTGGAGTCACGGGACAGGAAATCAGCCCCAGCATTTT
v_gene: TRBV30; d_gene: .; j_gene: TRBJ2-6; abundance: .; CDR3aa: CASGSHSGANVLTF; CDR3nt: TGTGCCTCAGGGTCTCACTCTGGGGCCAACGTCCTGACTTTC
v_gene: TRBV15; d_gene: .; j_gene: TRBJ1-5; abundance: .; CDR3aa: CATSRVLDGSKPQHF; CDR3nt: TGTGCCACCAGCAGAGTTCTCGACGGGTCGAAGCCCCAGCATTTT
v_gene: TRBV4-1; d_gene: TRBD1; j_gene: TRBJ1-2; abundance: .; CDR3aa: CASSQVGTGGDVHGYTF; CDR3nt: TGCGCCAGCAGCCAAGTGGGGACAGGGGGCGATGTACATGGCTACACCTTC
v_gene: TRBV23-1; d_gene: TRBD2; j_gene: TRBJ2-1; abundance: few; CDR3aa: CASSQYRGGGGNEQFF; CDR3nt: TGCGCCAGCAGTCAATACCGGGGGGGCGGTGGCAATGAGCAGTTCTTC
v_gene: TRBV19; d_gene: .; j_gene: TRBJ1-6; abundance: once; CDR3aa: CASRGPYNSPLHF; CDR3nt: TGTGCCAGTAGGGGCCCCTATAATTCACCCCTCCACTTT
v_gene: TRBV7-9; d_gene: TRBD1; j_gene: TRBJ2-7; abundance: .; CDR3aa: CASSKTGAASYEQYF; CDR3nt: TGTGCCAGCAGCAAAACAGGGGCCGCCTCCTACGAGCAGTACTTC
v_gene: TRBV24-1; d_gene: .; j_gene: TRBJ1-5; abundance: .; CDR3aa: CATSDERGRGNQPQHF; CDR3nt: TGTGCCACCAGTGACGAAAGGGGGAGGGGGAATCAGCCCCAGCATTTT
v_gene: TRBV28; d_gene: .; j_gene: TRBJ2-1; abundance: .; CDR3aa: CASSFGTDNEQFF; CDR3nt: TGTGCCAGCAGTTTCGGGACTGACAATGAGCAGTTCTTC
v_gene: TRBV7-2; d_gene: TRBD1; j_gene: TRBJ1-2; abundance: .; CDR3aa: CASSAHGTGIDGYTF; CDR3nt: TGTGCCAGCAGCGCCCACGGGACAGGGATTGATGGCTACACCTTC